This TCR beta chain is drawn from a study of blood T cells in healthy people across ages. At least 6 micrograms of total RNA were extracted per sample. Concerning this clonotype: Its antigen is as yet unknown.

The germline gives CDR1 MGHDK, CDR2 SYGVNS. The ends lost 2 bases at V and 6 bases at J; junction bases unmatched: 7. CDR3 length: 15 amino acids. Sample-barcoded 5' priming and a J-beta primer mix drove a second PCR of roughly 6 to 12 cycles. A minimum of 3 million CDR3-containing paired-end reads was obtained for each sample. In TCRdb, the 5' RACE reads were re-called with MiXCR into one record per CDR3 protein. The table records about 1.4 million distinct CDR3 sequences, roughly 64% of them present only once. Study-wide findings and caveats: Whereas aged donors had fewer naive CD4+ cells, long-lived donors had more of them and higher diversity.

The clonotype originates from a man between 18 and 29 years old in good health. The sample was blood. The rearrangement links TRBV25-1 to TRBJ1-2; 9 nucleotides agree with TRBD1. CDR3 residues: CASSEGPRTGDGYTF. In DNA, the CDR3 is TGTGCCAGCAGTGAAGGCCCCCGGACAGGGGATGGCTACACCTTC.